Listed here are 20 T cell receptor beta chains from one sample, sequenced in a study of regulatory T cells in long-lasting Graves disease. Arm-PCR with iRepertoire HTBI primers amplified the CDR3 regions for these TCR beta libraries. TCRdb re-called the multiplex PCR reads with MiXCR, one entry per CDR3 protein. Seen here are about 310,000 distinct CDR3 sequences, around a fifth observed once, and the top ten hold about 56%. The time point: persistent/refractory GD, antithyroid drugs over 5 years with positive TRAb. PBMCs were the source of the RNA used for TCR sequencing. The starting material was peripheral blood mononuclear cells (PBMCs), obtained when the disease was refractory, from a patient treated with antithyroid drugs. The receptors shown here come from a female donor with Graves disease.

V usage is TRBV4-3 and J usage is TRBJ2-5; TRBD2 matches 12 bases. Looked up from germline, CDR1 is LGHNA and CDR2 is YSLEER. The V segment lost 2 bases and the J segment 5 bases; nucleotides outside the gene matches: 6. The CDR3 length is 16 residues. The CDR3 DNA is TGCGCCAGCAGCCAAAGTCGACTAGCGGGAGCGGAGACCCAGTACTTC. This sequence encodes CASSQSRLAGAETQYF.

The V call is TRBV20-1, the J call TRBJ1-4, with a weak D call TRBD1 (6 bases). CDR1 DFQATT and CDR2 SNEGSKA come from the germline V gene (reference sequence). The CDR3 runs 14 residues. V was clipped by 4 bases and J by 5 bases, with 14 bases between them. The chain's CDR3 is CSATPGGRNEKLFF. The CDR3 coding sequence is TGCAGTGCTACTCCGGGGGGGCGGAATGAAAAACTGTTTTTT.

This clonotype was observed many times. The CDR3 DNA reads as TGTGCCAGCAGCTTACCCCTGAACACTGAAGCTTTCTTT. Protein product: CASSLPLNTEAFF. The chain uses TRBV7-2 and TRBJ1-1; no clear D gene. Trimming cost V 2 bases and J 0 bases, with 4 bases left between them. This CDR3 is 13 amino acids long. From germline, CDR1 is SGHTA and CDR2 FQGNSA.

This clonotype was detected only a few times. The chain combines TRBV28 with TRBJ2-7, with 10 bases matching TRBD2. Germline lookup yields CDR1 MDHEN and CDR2 SYDVKM. The CDR3 spans 14 residues. V lost 6 bases to trimming and J lost 3 bases; unmatched junction nucleotides: 5. CDR3 coding DNA: TGTGCCAGCAGAGCCGGGACTAGCGTCTACGAGCAGTACTTC. Encoded protein: CASRAGTSVYEQYF.

This clonotype was recorded many times. This chain connects TRBV30 to TRBJ1-4; 7 bases align to TRBD1. From germline, CDR1 is GTSNPN and CDR2 SVGIG (reference sequence). The CDR3 runs 13 residues. V was clipped by 8 bases and J by 3 bases; unmatched bases: 6. Here the CDR3 reads CAGTQGSNEKLFF. DNA for the CDR3: TGTGCCGGAACACAGGGGTCTAATGAAAAACTGTTTTTT.

This clonotype was counted ten times or more. The chain combines TRBV7-2 with TRBJ2-7; 8 nucleotides line up with TRBD1. Germline values: CDR1 SGHTA, CDR2 FQGNSA. This CDR3 comprises 16 residues. Trimming at V came to 1 base and at J to 1 base, leaving 6 bases not matched to a gene. Written as DNA, the CDR3 is TGTGCCAGCAGCTTAGTGGCGACAGGGGCATCCTACGAGCAGTACTTC. This gives the protein CASSLVATGASYEQYF.

This clonotype was detected many times. V and J are TRBV6-5 and TRBJ2-7, with TRBD1 identical over 9 bases. Germline-derived CDR1 and CDR2 are MNHEY and SVGAGI. This CDR3 has 15 amino acids. Unmatched junction bases numbered 9, after V lost 4 bases and J lost 5 bases. The CDR3 region has the DNA TGTGCCAGCAGTTCATCCGGGACAGGGTGGAACGAGCAGTACTTC. It encodes CASSSSGTGWNEQYF.

This sequence joins TRBV7-9 and TRBJ1-4; D gene uncertain. V was cut by 4 bases and J by 4 bases, with 16 bases left in between. The CDR3 has 16 amino acids. Looked up from germline, CDR1 is SEHNR and CDR2 is FQNEAQ (reference sequence). The CDR3 reads CASSWGDRALNEKLFF. CDR3 DNA: TGTGCCAGCAGCTGGGGAGACCGGGCCCTTAATGAAAAACTGTTTTTT. The variable domain in full, with the rest retrieved from reference TRBV7-9 and TRBJ1-4, is DTGVSQNPRHKITKRGQNVTFRCDPISEHNRLYWYRQTLGQGPEFLTYFQNEAQLEKSRLLSDRFSAERPKGSFSTLEIQRTEQGDSAMYLCASSWGDRALNEKLFFGSGTQLSVL.

In this sample, this clonotype turned up many times. V gene TRBV12-3 or TRBV12-4 combines with J gene TRBJ2-5; no clear D. The length of the CDR3 is 13 residues. Trimming shortened V by 3 bases and J by 2 bases, and 7 bases separated the two germline ends. The CDR3 sequence: CASSLSEQETQYF. CDR3 coding DNA: TGTGCCAGCAGTTTGTCAGAACAAGAGACCCAGTACTTC.

This chain uses TRBV6-5 with TRBJ2-7; a weak D match, TRBD2 (5 bases). Germline V lookup: CDR1 MNHEY, CDR2 SVGAGI. The CDR3 is 15 amino acids. Trimming took 0 bases from V and 2 from J, leaving 11 bases between them. CDR3 loop: CASSYSNGNPYEQYF. The CDR3 DNA reads as TGTGCCAGCAGTTACTCGAACGGGAATCCCTACGAGCAGTACTTC.

This chain joins TRBV7-2 and TRBJ2-2; a weak D match, TRBD2 (5 bases). The germline V and J ends were trimmed by 4 bases and 7 bases, with 7 bases remaining between them. This CDR3 spans 12 amino acids. Germline CDR1 reads SGHTA; CDR2 reads FQGNSA. CDR3 loop: CASSSGVGELFF. The CDR3, as DNA: TGTGCCAGCAGCTCCGGGGTCGGGGAGCTGTTTTTT.

CDR3 sequence (DNA): TGTGCCAGCAGCCTGGGGGGTGGCACTACCTACGAGCAGTACTTC. Protein sequence: CASSLGGGTTYEQYF. This chain links TRBV9 with TRBJ2-7; TRBD2 is a possible D gene (6 bases). Germline CDR1 SGDLS, CDR2 YYNGEE. CDR3 length equals 15 residues. V was clipped by 4 bases and J by 2 bases, with 16 bases between them.

This clonotype was observed a handful of times. The chain recombines TRBV30 with TRBJ2-2; 13 positions agree with TRBD2. Trimming took 1 base from V and 4 from J; bases not matched to a gene: 3. CDR1 and CDR2 (germline): GTSNPN, SVGIG (reference sequence). The CDR3 totals 16 residues. CDR3 DNA sequence: TGTGCCTGGAGTGCATGGACTAGCGGGAGCACCGGGGAGCTGTTTTTT. Encoded protein: CAWSAWTSGSTGELFF.

The gene calls are TRBV27 and TRBJ2-1; tentatively, D is TRBD2 (6 bases). Germline CDR1 reads MNHEY; CDR2 reads SMNVEV (reference sequence). The CDR3 runs to 15 residues. With 2 bases removed from V and 5 bases from J, the gap between germline ends came to 13 bases. CDR3 amino acids: CASSLGISGNNEQFF. The CDR3, as DNA: TGTGCCAGCAGTTTAGGTATTAGCGGAAACAATGAGCAGTTCTTC.

This clonotype was counted at least ten times. V gene TRBV7-3 combines with J gene TRBJ2-5, with 8 bases fitting TRBD2. The CDR3 spans 16 residues. V lost 1 base, J lost 4 bases, and 8 bases stayed unmatched. The V gene's germline CDR1 is SGHTA and CDR2 FQGTGA. CDR3 region: CASSLKETSVRETQYF. Written as DNA, the CDR3 is TGTGCCAGCAGCTTAAAGGAGACTAGCGTCAGAGAGACCCAGTACTTC.

The chain carries TRBV5-6 and TRBJ2-7; no definite D call. The germline gives CDR1 SGHDT, CDR2 YYEEEE. Trimming removed 0 bases from V and 6 bases from J, with 13 bases in between. The CDR3 totals 14 residues. The DNA of the CDR3 is TGTGCCAGCAGCTTGGAAGGCAACTCCGCCGAGCAGTACTTC. Translating it yields CASSLEGNSAEQYF.

This clonotype was recorded many times. V gene TRBV7-2 combines with J gene TRBJ1-1, with D uncertain. The V gene lost 2 bases and the J gene lost 1 base, with 11 bases spanning the gap. This CDR3 has 15 amino acids. CDR1 is SGHTA, CDR2 FQGNSA, per germline. The chain's CDR3 is CASSLPGRPNTEAFF. The CDR3 DNA sequence: TGTGCCAGCAGCTTACCGGGCAGACCGAACACTGAAGCTTTCTTT.

The sample holds many counts of this clonotype. The V and J genes are TRBV20-1 and TRBJ2-7; no definite D call. The V gene lost 5 bases and the J gene lost 0 bases, with 14 bases spanning the gap. Germline CDR1 and CDR2: DFQATT and SNEGSKA (reference sequence). This CDR3 comprises 14 residues. This CDR3 is CSAEKQPGSYEQYF. CDR3 in DNA: TGCAGTGCTGAAAAACAGCCTGGCTCCTACGAGCAGTACTTC.

The gene calls are TRBV6-8 and TRBJ1-2; D gene uncertain. The germline V gene has CDR1 MNHGY and CDR2 SAAAGT. The germline V and J ends were trimmed by 4 bases and 8 bases, with 11 bases remaining between them. This CDR3 region has 12 residues. The CDR3 sequence: CASSCTYVGYTF. In DNA, the CDR3 is TGTGCCAGCAGTTGCACGTATGTGGGCTACACCTTC.

This clonotype was seen only a few times. The chain combines TRBV6-5 with TRBJ1-3; 7 bases are a match to TRBD1. V shed 2 bases, J shed 4 bases, and the junction held 8 bases outside the gene matches. The CDR3 has 16 residues. CDR1 is MNHEY, CDR2 SVGAGI, per germline. The CDR3 region is CASSYLYVGQGNTIYF. The CDR3 DNA reads TGTGCCAGCAGTTACCTCTATGTGGGACAGGGAAACACCATATATTTT.